The entry below gives a single TCR beta chain sequence along with its context. Random hexamers were used to reverse transcribe roughly 0.45 to 1 ug of RNA. The immunoSEQ assay covered 54 Vbeta and 13 Jbeta segments for CDR3. TCRdb ran MiXCR on the immunoSEQ multiplex PCR reads and lists one entry per CDR3 protein. The sample yields 40,000 to 55,000 distinct CDR3 sequences, around 93% seen once. The germline V gene has CDR1 MNHNS and CDR2 SASEGT. Trimming cost V 5 bases and J 6 bases, with 17 bases left between them. The CDR3 is made up of 14 amino acids. This entry comes from a study of CD8 T cells in Susac syndrome. TCR beta sequencing was performed on blood CD8+ and CD4+ T cells.

The sequencing input was CD8+ T cells from PBMCs. The receptor was isolated from a human donor in good health. The chain combines TRBV6-1 with TRBJ2-7; D unresolved. CDR3 nucleotides: TGTGCCAGCAGTCCCCTATCGTGGGCGTCCGAGCAGTACTTC. It is translated as CASSPLSWASEQYF.